This T cell receptor beta chain was found in a study of post-analysis software for immune sequencing data. For the study at large: Multiple sclerosis in the patients followed relapsing-remitting, secondary progressive and progressive-relapsing courses.

Germline loops: CDR1 SGHTA, CDR2 FQGNSA. Trimming cost V 2 bases and J 5 bases; bases outside gene matches: 10. The CDR3 is 17 amino acids. Worth noting for this clonotype: Its matching antigen is unknown.

Built from TCR beta cDNA, the libraries had unique molecular identifiers in them. TCRdb passed the PCR reads through MiXCR, listing each CDR3 protein once. The table records 350,000 to 500,000 distinct CDR3 sequences, 30% to 40% of them present only once. General study results and limits: By F measure, strong co-clustering occurred among samples prepared in the same batch. There was significantly lower normalized Chao1 diversity in multiple sclerosis patients than in controls. Included in a set of about five TRBV segments more frequent in patients than controls were TRBV5-6, TRBV5-1 and TRBV20-1.

The receptor was isolated from a girl aged 2-9 years with multiple sclerosis. The material sequenced was blood. The V and J genes are TRBV7-2 and TRBJ2-1, with 9 bases fitting TRBD2. The CDR3 region is CASSLYGAGGPNNEQFF. The CDR3, as DNA: TGTGCCAGCAGCTTATACGGGGCGGGGGGGCCTAACAATGAGCAGTTCTTC.